The subject of this entry is one T cell receptor (beta chain). Antigen unknown. Generation of TCR cDNA used 5'RACE template switching (which added a universal primer site and UMIs). TCRdb independently ran MiXCR on the 5' RACE reads; one entry per CDR3 protein. The sample includes under 550,000 distinct CDR3 sequences, about a fifth of them seen just once. This sample was included in a study of T cells after yellow fever vaccination. Broader study findings: Some clonotypes, a small share, were shared between CD4 and CD8 compartments. Post-booster repertoires again held most primary-vaccination clones (roughly 95% CD4, about 90% CD8). Peaking on day 5 versus 15, the secondary response was faster but weaker.

V was pared by 0 bases and J by 2 bases, with 5 bases of the junction left unmatched. The germline V gene has CDR1 DFQATT and CDR2 SNEGSKA (reference sequence). The CDR3 length is 16 residues. The TCR comes from a man between 18 and 29 years old who received the YFV17D yellow fever vaccine. The genes are TRBV20-1 and TRBJ2-1, with 9 positions matching TRBD2. Sample: PBMCs, taken about 21 days after the first yellow fever vaccination. The CDR3 is CSARDPGGGAYNEQFF. CDR3 DNA sequence: TGCAGTGCTAGAGATCCTGGCGGGGGGGCCTACAATGAGCAGTTCTTC.